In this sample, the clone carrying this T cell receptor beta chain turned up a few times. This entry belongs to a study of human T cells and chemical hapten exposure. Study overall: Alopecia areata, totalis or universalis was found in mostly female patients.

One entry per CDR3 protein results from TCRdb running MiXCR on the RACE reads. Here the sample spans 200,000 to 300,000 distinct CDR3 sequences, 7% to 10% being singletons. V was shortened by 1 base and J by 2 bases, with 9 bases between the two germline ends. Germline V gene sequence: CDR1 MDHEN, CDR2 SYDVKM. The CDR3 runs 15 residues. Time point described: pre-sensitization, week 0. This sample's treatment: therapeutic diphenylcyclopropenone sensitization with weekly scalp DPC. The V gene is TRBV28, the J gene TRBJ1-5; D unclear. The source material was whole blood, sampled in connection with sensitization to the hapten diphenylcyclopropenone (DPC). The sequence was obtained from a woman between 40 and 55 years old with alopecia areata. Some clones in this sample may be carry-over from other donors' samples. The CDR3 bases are TGTGCCAGCAGTTTATACGGGATGGGCAATCAGCCCCAGCATTTT. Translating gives CASSLYGMGNQPQHF.